The clone carrying this T cell receptor (beta chain) was observed a few times. Germline V lookup: CDR1 MGHRA, CDR2 YSYEKL. The CDR3 contains 20 residues. The ends lost 0 bases at V and 0 bases at J; junction bases unmatched: 10. Library preparation (for TCRbeta) was performed with unique molecular identifiers. TCRdb used MiXCR to reprocess the PCR reads, holding one entry per CDR3 protein. The data contain around 370,000 distinct CDR3 sequences, 10% of them singletons. These data originate in a study of T-cell reconstitution after alpha-beta-depleted transplantation in children. This sequence was found in a human donor who donated a stem cell graft to a child with acute lymphoblastic leukemia. This chain links TRBV4-1 with TRBJ2-1; 11 bases fit TRBD2. This specimen consisted of PBMCs from the stem cell graft donor, obtained from the stem cell graft. DNA for the CDR3: TGCGCCAGCAGCCAAGATAGTGGACTAGCGGGCCAAAGCTCCTACAATGAGCAGTTCTTC. It encodes CASSQDSGLAGQSSYNEQFF.